The TCR beta chain described here comes from a study of early stage breast cancer tumors. Germline V gene lookup returns CDR1 LGHNT and CDR2 FRNRAP. Trimming cost V 3 bases and J 7 bases, with 7 bases left between them. CDR3 length: 12 residues. Broader study findings: Bulk DNA sequencing of unsorted cells missed chain pairing and markers.

This clone was detected many times. The target antigen is unknown. Each sample had two DNA replicates, about 0.5 ug blood or about 1.5 ug tissue. Libraries were prepared by immunoSEQ multiplex PCR; TCRdb keeps only in-frame clonotypes and omits some of them. Here the sample spans about 25,000 clones, 65% to 75% being singletons. The sequencing input was breast tumor tissue. This receptor was obtained from a person between 55 and 69 years old with breast cancer. The V call is TRBV12-5, the J call TRBJ1-5, with D perhaps TRBD1 (5 bases). In nucleotides, the CDR3 is TGTGCTAGTGGTTTCCAGGGACAGCCCCAGCATTTT. This encodes CASGFQGQPQHF.